Below, 12 T cell receptor beta chains from the same sample are listed, as sequenced in a study of T cells in Graves' hyperthyroidism and ophthalmopathy. Template material for amplifying TCR beta CDR3 regions consisted of RNA transcripts. TCR CDR3 underwent first-round RT-PCR with the HTBI primer set. Each CDR3 protein is one row after TCRdb ran MiXCR on the multiplex PCR reads. The data show about 530,000 distinct CDR3 sequences, 17% seen once. Material: blood. Source of these receptors: a young woman with Graves' ophthalmopathy.

The chain recombines TRBV6-1 with TRBJ2-3, with D possibly matching TRBD1 (5 bases). The germline CDR1 and CDR2 sequences are MNHNS and SASEGT. CDR3 length: 17 amino acids. The ends were cut back, 0 bases at V and 0 bases at J, with 13 bases in the middle. This CDR3 reads CASSEAPGPSSTDTQYF. CDR3 sequence (DNA): TGTGCCAGCAGTGAAGCCCCAGGGCCGTCTAGCACAGATACGCAGTATTTT.

This clonotype was seen repeatedly, ten times or more. This sequence joins TRBV28 and TRBJ2-3, with D unresolved. Germline V gives CDR1 MDHEN, CDR2 SYDVKM. The germline V and J ends were trimmed by 2 bases and 2 bases, with 14 bases remaining between them. The CDR3 is made up of 16 amino acids. The CDR3 sequence is CASSLKTSLFTDTQYF. The CDR3 DNA reads TGTGCCAGCAGTTTAAAAACGAGTCTTTTCACAGATACGCAGTATTTT.

The chain couples TRBV11-2 to TRBJ1-6; D is uncertain. The V end lost 1 base, the J end lost 3 bases, and 10 bases lay between the germline ends. Germline-derived CDR1 and CDR2 are SGHAT and FQNNGV. The CDR3 covers 16 residues. The CDR3 DNA reads as TGTGCCAGCAGCTTAGCGCTCGAGGTCTATAATTCACCCCTCCACTTT. It codes for CASSLALEVYNSPLHF.

This clonotype was counted ten times or more. The rearrangement links TRBV7-2 to TRBJ2-7, with 8 nucleotides matching TRBD2. The V and J ends lost 7 bases and 0 bases, in that order; junction bases with no gene match: 5. Germline CDR1 and CDR2: SGHTA and FQGNSA. The CDR3 consists of 14 residues. CDR3 nucleotides: TGTGCCAGCACCCATACTAGCGGCTCCTACGAGCAGTACTTC. Residues: CASTHTSGSYEQYF.

This clonotype has at least ten counts. The chain is built from TRBV4-1 and TRBJ2-1; 12 bases are a match to TRBD2. Germline V gene lookup returns CDR1 MGHRA and CDR2 YSYEKL. Unmatched junction bases numbered 6, after V lost 4 bases and J lost 8 bases. The length of the CDR3 is 15 residues. CDR3 DNA: TGCGCCAGCAGCCCAGGACTAGCGGGGTACGATGAGCAGTTCTTC. Its protein is CASSPGLAGYDEQFF.

This clonotype was recorded a few times. The DNA of the CDR3 is TGTGCCAGCAGTTACTCGTCGACAGGGGGCCCCCCTCCTGATGGCTACACCTTC. This gives the protein CASSYSSTGGPPPDGYTF. The genes are TRBV6-5 and TRBJ1-2, with 10 bases matching TRBD1. Germline V gene lookup returns CDR1 MNHEY and CDR2 SVGAGI. This CDR3 is built from 18 residues. J was trimmed by 6 bases and V by 0 bases; bases with no gene match: 13.

The V and J genes are TRBV19 and TRBJ2-1; D may be TRBD1 (6 bases). The CDR3 is made up of 15 amino acids. The V end was cut by 3 bases, the J end by 4 bases, with 13 bases between. Per germline, CDR1 LNHDA and CDR2 SQIVND (reference sequence). CDR3 in DNA: TGTGCCAGTAGTATTTGGTGGGGGCCGTACAATGAGCAGTTCTTC. Its translation is CASSIWWGPYNEQFF.

The table lists this clonotype with many counts. The rearrangement links TRBV20-1 to TRBJ1-2, with no clear D. The V gene's germline CDR1 is DFQATT and CDR2 SNEGSKA (reference sequence). Trimming shortened V by 3 bases and J by 7 bases, and 18 bases separated the two germline ends. This CDR3 comprises 14 residues. CDR3 sequence: CSASLDRRLGGYTF. DNA of the CDR3: TGCAGTGCTAGCCTCGACCGACGGCTGGGTGGCTACACCTTC.

This clonotype was seen ten or more times. V usage is TRBV6-1 and J usage is TRBJ2-7, with unresolved D. Trimming pared 5 bases from V and 5 bases from J, leaving 25 bases between. CDR3 length: 17 residues. CDR1 is MNHNS and CDR2 is SASEGT in the germline V gene. The CDR3 sequence: CASSTSSRGAFVNEQYF. For the CDR3, the DNA is TGTGCCAGCAGTACCTCCTCGCGCGGAGCCTTTGTGAACGAGCAGTACTTC.

Ten or more counts support this clonotype. The rearrangement joins TRBV28 to TRBJ2-1; D call uncertain. The V gene lost 5 bases and the J gene lost 6 bases, with 11 bases spanning the gap. The germline V gene encodes CDR1 MDHEN and CDR2 SYDVKM. This CDR3 has 13 residues. Here the CDR3 DNA reads TGTGCCAGCAGTCCCCGTACATCCAATGAGCAGTTCTTC. Its protein is CASSPRTSNEQFF.

The CDR3 DNA reads as TGTGCCAGCAGCCAAAAGACCAACTATGGCTACACCTTC. Translation: CASSQKTNYGYTF. This rearrangement joins TRBV14 to TRBJ1-2; no firm D call. The CDR3 is 13 amino acids. CDR1 and CDR2 from the germline V gene are SGHDN and FVKESK. V gave up 2 bases and J gave up 2 bases, with 6 bases separating them.

This clonotype was detected many times. V and J are TRBV27 and TRBJ2-1; D remains ambiguous. This CDR3 region has 16 residues. Germline assignment: CDR1 MNHEY and CDR2 SMNVEV (reference sequence). Deletions cut 6 bases from V and 0 bases from J, with 15 bases between. The CDR3 sequence is CASRETAASSYNEQFF. The DNA of the CDR3 is TGTGCCAGCAGAGAAACAGCTGCCAGCTCCTACAATGAGCAGTTCTTC.